This TCR beta chain originates from a study of shared T cell receptors in the human thymus (TCRdb year 2021). In terms of the full investigation: The study examined how self-reactive, shared T-cell receptor alpha chains are generated in the human thymus.

Turning to this clone: Its antigen has not been determined. The sample holds no much larger clone one base away, and base qualities are not on file.

Deletion took 9 bases off V and 5 bases off J, with a span of 14 bases between the germline ends. There are 12 amino acids in the CDR3, from cysteine to phenylalanine inclusive. Only the CDR3 part of the read is kept: 36 bases, read in frame from the first base. CDR1 ENHRY and CDR2 SYGVKD were looked up in the germline V gene. The library came from the immunoSEQ multiplex PCR assay. TCRdb holds this immuneACCESS table with in-frame rearrangements only. Some clones are missing; in checked studies, unresolved V genes explain under half, and the rest has no known cause. This sample comprises 500,000 to 850,000 clones, 70% to 90% of them detected only once. The ten largest clones add up to roughly 0.0087% of the sample. This same sample was also part of a study on human thymus T cells. Drawing on the second study: In Finland, the donors were immunologically healthy infants who were having open corrective cardiac surgery for congenital heart defects. Thymus tissue was obtained as surgical resects removed during corrective cardiac surgery. Usage of V and J gene segments appeared to be biased in both the thymic and the peripheral blood repertoires. Highly overlapping thymic TCR repertoires among unrelated individuals were reported in the related research. The study characterized TCR alpha and beta repertoires from seven to nine infant thymus samples and a few related peripheral blood samples. The infant donors were roughly 6 to 250 days old, and the cohort included six males and a couple of females. After being mechanically released from the tissue, thymocytes were kept at -70 degrees C in pellets of about 9.5-30 million cells. Genomic DNA was extracted from frozen cell pellets with a QIAsymphony instrument. The immunoSEQ multiplex PCR assay was used to amplify the TCRB and TCRAD loci from a standardized amount of quality-controlled genomic DNA. The amplicons spanned the V(D)J region and were long enough to cover the CDR3 and allow V and J genes to be identified. The amplicons were sequenced on an Illumina platform via the commercial immunoSEQ service. Primer bias and sequencing errors were corrected using previously described methods, and TCRAD and TCRB definitions followed the IMGT database. The repertoires were analysed using immunoSEQ Analyzer 3.0 and VDJTools for basic statistics, V/J segment usage, diversity estimates, rarefaction and pairwise overlap. Diversity was estimated using the Chao1, ChaoE, Efron-Thisted, Shannon and inverse Simpson indices, and was also estimated on datasets down-sampled to the size of the smallest sample. Repertoire overlap used strict matching of CDR3 nucleotide sequence, V gene and J gene, with Jaccard-based multidimensional scaling clustering. On average, thymus samples gave 650,000 to 850,000 unique TCRB clonotypes, whereas blood samples gave roughly 80,000.

This chain joins TRBV10-3 to TRBJ2-7; no D gene call is confident. Sequences were obtained from thymocytes. The receptor's source is a boy in the first two years of life with a congenital heart defect. Donor details come from another sample of the same person, matched by shared clones. The CDR3 reads as follows: CAIRHHIDEQYF. The nucleotide sequence reads as follows: TGTGCCATTCGACATCACATCGACGAGCAGTACTTC.